The rows below give T cell receptor beta chains drawn from one sample of a study of CXCR3-negative and CXCR3-positive naive CD8 T cells. TCRdb reprocessed the 5' RACE reads; each CDR3 protein has one entry and no DNA is given. The repertoire table contains approximately 98,000 distinct CDR3 sequences. Specimen: naive CXCR3+ CD8+ T cells from blood. The receptor set was obtained from a human donor in good health. Some clones in this sample may be carry-over from other donors' samples. Both conserved end residues are part of each CDR3.

j_gene | v_gene | CDR3aa
TRBJ1-1 | TRBV5-1 | CASNSERQGLTEAFF
TRBJ1-1 | TRBV10-3 | CAISSGTTNTEAFF
TRBJ2-3 | TRBV5-5 | CASSTASGSTSTDTQYF
TRBJ2-2 | TRBV6-5 | CASTTTSGVYTGELFF
TRBJ1-1 | TRBV28 | CASSFRGIRNTEAFF
TRBJ2-1 | TRBV7-3 | CASSLIGGDNEQFF
TRBJ1-1 | TRBV7-9 | CASSLAGEGTEAFF
TRBJ2-1 | TRBV10-3 | CAISAGGLTNEQFF
TRBJ2-1 | TRBV7-9 | CTSSLFSGGVYNEQFF
TRBJ2-7 | TRBV7-9 | CASSLGASGEQYF
TRBJ1-6 | TRBV7-3 | CASSLQGDNSPLHF
TRBJ2-7 | TRBV15 | CATSRDPVGAIISYEQYF
TRBJ2-1 | TRBV6-2/TRBV6-3 | CASSYQYNEQFF
TRBJ1-1 | TRBV19 | CASSGTELNTEAFF
TRBJ2-7 | TRBV4-3 | CASSQDRQSSYEQYF
TRBJ2-1 | TRBV12-3/TRBV12-4 | CASSPLVLYNEQFF
TRBJ1-1 | TRBV14 | CASSQANFGGPDAFF
TRBJ2-3 | TRBV24-1 | CATSDVDRGPADTQYF
TRBJ2-1 | TRBV27 | CASSRGNNEQFF
TRBJ2-7 | TRBV7-8 | CAIELDTSQYF
TRBJ1-4 | TRBV12-3/TRBV12-4 | CASSKGLGTNEKLFF
TRBJ1-1 | TRBV27 | CASSRRGAFSEAFF
TRBJ2-7 | TRBV7-3 | CASSDEGGDEQYF
TRBJ2-7 | TRBV28 | CASRQGTASYEQYF
TRBJ2-7 | TRBV4-3 | CASSQSPRGNYEQYF
TRBJ2-7 | TRBV7-9 | CASSGGRYYEQYF
TRBJ2-1 | TRBV6-5 | CASSTDRLGANEQFF
TRBJ1-6 | TRBV7-9 | CASSPPGGGNSPLHF
TRBJ2-7 | TRBV25-1 | CASSEYSPYEQYF
TRBJ2-7 | TRBV4-3 | CASSQDRRGNSYEQYF
TRBJ2-7 | TRBV15 | CATSRDMGDLDSYEQYF
TRBJ1-5 | TRBV30 | CAWNTGNQPQHF
TRBJ1-1 | TRBV29-1 | CSVLDGNTEAFF
TRBJ2-5 | TRBV7-9 | CASSLGDPPSETQYF
TRBJ1-1 | TRBV27 | CASSQNGGTEAFF